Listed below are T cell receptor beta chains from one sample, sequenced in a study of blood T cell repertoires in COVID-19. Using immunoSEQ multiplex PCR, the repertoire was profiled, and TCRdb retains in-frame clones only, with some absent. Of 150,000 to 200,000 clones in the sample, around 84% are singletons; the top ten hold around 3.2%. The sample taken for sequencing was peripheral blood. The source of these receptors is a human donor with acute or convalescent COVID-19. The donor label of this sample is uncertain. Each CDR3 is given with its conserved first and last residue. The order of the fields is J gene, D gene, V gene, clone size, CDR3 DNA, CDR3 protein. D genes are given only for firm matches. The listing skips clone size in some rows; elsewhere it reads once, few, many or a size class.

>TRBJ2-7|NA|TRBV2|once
TGTGCCAGCAGAACCGACAGGAGCGAGCAGTACTTC
CASRTDRSEQYF
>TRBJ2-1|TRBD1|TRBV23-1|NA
TGCGCCAGCACCCAGGGGGTCTACAATGAGCAGTTCTTC
CASTQGVYNEQFF
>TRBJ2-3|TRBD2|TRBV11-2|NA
TGTGCCAGCAGCTTAGCGGGGGGACTCACAGATACGCAGTATTTT
CASSLAGGLTDTQYF
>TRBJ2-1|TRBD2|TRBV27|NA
TGTGCCAGCAGCCCAAACGGACTAGGTTATTATGAGCAGTTCTTC
CASSPNGLGYYEQFF
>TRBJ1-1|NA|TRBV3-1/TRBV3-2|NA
TGTGCCAGCGGTTACTCGCCGGGGGAAGCTTTCTTT
CASGYSPGEAFF
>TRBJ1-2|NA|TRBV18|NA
TGTGCCAGCTCACCAGTGGCAGGGAACTATGGCTACACCTTC
CASSPVAGNYGYTF
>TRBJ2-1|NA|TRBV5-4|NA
TGTGCCAGCAGCCATAGCGGCCCCTTCAATGAGCAGTTCTTC
CASSHSGPFNEQFF
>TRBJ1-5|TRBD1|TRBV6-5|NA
TGTGCCAGCACCAGGACAGGGAATAGCAATCAGCCCCAGCATTTT
CASTRTGNSNQPQHF
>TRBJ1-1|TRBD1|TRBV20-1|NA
TGCAGTGCTAGTAGGACAGGGAGCTTGAACACTGAAGCTTTCTTT
CSASRTGSLNTEAFF
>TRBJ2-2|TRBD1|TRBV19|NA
TGTGCCAGTAGTATACAGGGGGCGAACACCGGGGAGCTGTTTTTT
CASSIQGANTGELFF
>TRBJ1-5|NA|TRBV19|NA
TGTGCCAGTAGTATGCAGTCTAGCAATCAGCCCCAGCATTTT
CASSMQSSNQPQHF
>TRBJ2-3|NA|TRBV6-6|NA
NA
CASSSSGTSGVNTQYF
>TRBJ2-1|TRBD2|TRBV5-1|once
TGCGCCAGCAGGGCGACTAGCGGGGGGGACAATGAGCAGTTCTTC
CASRATSGGDNEQFF
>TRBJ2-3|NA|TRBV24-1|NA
TGTGCCACCAGTGATATAGGCAGGGAAACAGATACGCAGTATTTT
CATSDIGRETDTQYF
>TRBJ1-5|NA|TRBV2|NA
TGTGCCAGCAGTGGCGGTCAGCCCCAGCATTTT
CASSGGQPQHF
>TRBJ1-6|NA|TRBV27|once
TGTGCCAGCAGCGTAGACACGCGTCCGTCCTATAATTCACCCCTCCACTTT
CASSVDTRPSYNSPLHF
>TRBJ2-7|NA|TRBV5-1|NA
TGCGCCAGCAGCTTACAACCGAACTACGAGCAGTACTTC
CASSLQPNYEQYF
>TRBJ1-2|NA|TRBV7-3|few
TGTGCCAGCAGCCCAGGTGGTCAGCAAGCTAACTATGGCTACACCTTC
CASSPGGQQANYGYTF
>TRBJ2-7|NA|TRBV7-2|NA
TGTGCCAGCAGCTTAGAAAAGGGGGGGAGCTCCTACGAGCAGTACTTC
CASSLEKGGSSYEQYF
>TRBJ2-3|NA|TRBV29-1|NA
TGCAGTGGATCGGGCGGGGAAGGGACAGATACGCAGTATTTT
CSGSGGEGTDTQYF
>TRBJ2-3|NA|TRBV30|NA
TGTGCCTGGGGACAGAGCACAGATACGCAGTATTTT
CAWGQSTDTQYF
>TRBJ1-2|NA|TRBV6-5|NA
TGTGCCAGCAGTATGAGATTTGGCTACACCTTC
CASSMRFGYTF
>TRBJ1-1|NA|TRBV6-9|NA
TGTGCCAGCCAAAGACTCCACACTGAAGCTTTCTTT
CASQRLHTEAFF
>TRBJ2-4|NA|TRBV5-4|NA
TGTGCCAGCAGCACAACAGGGGCCAAAAACATTCAGTACTTC
CASSTTGAKNIQYF
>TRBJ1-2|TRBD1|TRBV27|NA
TGTGCCAGCAGTTTAGCACCCGGGACAGGGCGTTTAAACTATGGCTACACCTTC
CASSLAPGTGRLNYGYTF
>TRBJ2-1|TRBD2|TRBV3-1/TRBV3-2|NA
TGTGCCAGCAGCCAAGAGCGGGGGACTAGCGGTTACAATGAGCAGTTCTTC
CASSQERGTSGYNEQFF
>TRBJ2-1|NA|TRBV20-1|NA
TGCAGTGCTATCGACGGGAATGAGCAGTTCTTC
CSAIDGNEQFF
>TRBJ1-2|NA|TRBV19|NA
TGTGCCAGTAGTATCTCAGGGAACTATGGCTACACCTTC
CASSISGNYGYTF
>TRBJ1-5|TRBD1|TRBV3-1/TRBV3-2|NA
TGTGCCAGCAGCCAAACACAGGGGGCGATGACTAATCAGCCCCAGCATTTT
CASSQTQGAMTNQPQHF
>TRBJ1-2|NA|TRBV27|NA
TGTGCCAGCAGTACACAGCCTCACTATGGCTACACCTTC
CASSTQPHYGYTF
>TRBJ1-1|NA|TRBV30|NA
TGTGCCTGGGCAACAGGGCTTAACACTGAAGCTTTCTTT
CAWATGLNTEAFF
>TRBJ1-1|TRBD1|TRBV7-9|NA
TGTGCCAGCAGCCCCAACAGGGGGCGGGACACTGAAGCTTTCTTT
CASSPNRGRDTEAFF
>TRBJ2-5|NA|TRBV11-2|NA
TGTGCCAGCAGCTTAGAGGGGTTTAAGGGGATGCGAGAGACCCAGTACTTC
CASSLEGFKGMRETQYF
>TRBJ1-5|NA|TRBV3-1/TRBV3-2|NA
TGTGCCAGCAGCCCCGGACAGATGCAGATGGAGCCCCAGCATTTT
CASSPGQMQMEPQHF
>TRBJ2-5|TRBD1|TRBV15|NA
TGTGCCACCAGCAGGGACTTCAACCAGGGGGAAGAGACCCAGTACTTC
CATSRDFNQGEETQYF
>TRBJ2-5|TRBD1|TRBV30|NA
TGTGCCTGGAGTACCTCGACAGGGTCCCTGTACTTC
CAWSTSTGSLYF
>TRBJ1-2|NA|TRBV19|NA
TGTGCCAGTAGTATGGGGGGGCAGGGAGAGTCGGCCTATGGCTACACCTTC
CASSMGGQGESAYGYTF
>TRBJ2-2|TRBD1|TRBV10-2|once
TGCGCCAGCAGGGGACAGGGGGCCTCGGCGAACACCGGGGAGCTGTTTTTT
CASRGQGASANTGELFF
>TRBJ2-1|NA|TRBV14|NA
TGTGCCAGCAGCCAACTGCGGGGCCTGGATGAGCAGTTCTTC
CASSQLRGLDEQFF
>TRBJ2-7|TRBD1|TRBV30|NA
TGTGCCTGGAGTGAGACAGGGGGCCTGGGGGAGCAGTACTTC
CAWSETGGLGEQYF
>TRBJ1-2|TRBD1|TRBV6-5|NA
TGTGCCAGCCTAACAGGGGGCAGAGGGTATGGCTACACCTTC
CASLTGGRGYGYTF
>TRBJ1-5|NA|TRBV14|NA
TGTGCCAGCAGCGTAACAGGGCGCAATCAGCCCCAGCATTTT
CASSVTGRNQPQHF